A few counts support the clone carrying this T cell receptor (beta chain). The antigen remains undetermined. V lost 7 bases, J lost 6 bases, and 9 bases stayed unmatched. This CDR3 comprises 14 residues. CDR1 and CDR2 from the germline V gene are LGHNT and FRNRAP. A second PCR, run for about 7 to 11 cycles, used a sample-barcoded 5' primer plus a J-beta primer mix. TCRdb passed the 5' RACE reads through MiXCR, listing each CDR3 protein once. The profile covers around 1.5 million distinct CDR3 sequences, with 42% appearing a single time and less than 8% taken by the ten largest. This sample is drawn from a study of blood T cells in healthy people across ages. Study results and limitations: As age increased, TCR beta diversity per million T cells fell in a roughly linear fashion. Higher diversity and more naive CD4+ cells were features of long-lived donors, compared to aged donors.

Every sample gave at least 6 micrograms of total RNA when it was extracted. This TCR derives from a woman aged 18-29 years in good health. J is TRBJ1-5 and V is TRBV12-5; 7 bases fit TRBD1. Specimen: blood. The DNA for the CDR3 is TGTGCTAGTGCCGCCGGAGGGGGCGGTCAGCCCCAGCATTTT. Translating gives CASAAGGGGQPQHF. The entire variable domain, with the rest obtained from reference TRBV12-5 and TRBJ1-5, is as follows: DARVTQTPRHKVTEMGQEVTMRCQPILGHNTVFWYRQTMMQGLELLAYFRNRAPLDDSGMPKDRFSAEMPDATLATLKIQPSEPRDSAVYFCASAAGGGGQPQHFGDGTRLSIL.